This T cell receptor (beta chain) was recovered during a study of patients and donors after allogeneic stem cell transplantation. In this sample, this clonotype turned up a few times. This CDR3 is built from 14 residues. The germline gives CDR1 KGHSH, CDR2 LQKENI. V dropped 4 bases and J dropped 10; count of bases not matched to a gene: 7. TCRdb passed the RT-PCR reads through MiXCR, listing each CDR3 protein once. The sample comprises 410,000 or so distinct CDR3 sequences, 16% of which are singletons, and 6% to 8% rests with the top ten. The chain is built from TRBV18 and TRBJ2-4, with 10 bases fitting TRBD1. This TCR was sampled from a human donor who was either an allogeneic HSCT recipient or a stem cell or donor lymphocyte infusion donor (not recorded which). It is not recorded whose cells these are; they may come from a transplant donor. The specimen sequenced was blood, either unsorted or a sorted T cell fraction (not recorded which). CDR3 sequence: CASSLKGTGDIQYF. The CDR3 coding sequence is TGTGCCAGCTCACTAAAAGGGACAGGGGATATTCAGTACTTC.